This TCR beta chain is from a study of T cell responses to AZD1222 COVID-19 vaccine. Whole-study context: Pooling was applied to second doses at about 4 or about 12 weeks.

The assay was immunoSEQ multiplex PCR, and TCRdb's table has in-frame clones only and misses some. This sample has some 140,000 clones, with roughly nine tenths found just once. Study-wide results and caveats: Clonal diversity was possibly underestimated, and the donors were mostly white British, with more females.

A word on this clone: Its target is unknown.

The germline V gene encodes CDR1 SGHRS and CDR2 YFSETQ. The CDR3 contains 15 residues. V lost 4 bases and J lost 2; bases outside the gene matches: 5. The chain combines TRBV5-1 with TRBJ2-1; TRBD2 matches 8 bases. Source: peripheral blood, taken on day 0 of AZD1222 vaccination. The sequence was collected from an adult in good health. CDR3 bases: TGCGCCAGCAGCCTACTAGCGGAAACCTACAATGAGCAGTTCTTC. Its translation: CASSLLAETYNEQFF.